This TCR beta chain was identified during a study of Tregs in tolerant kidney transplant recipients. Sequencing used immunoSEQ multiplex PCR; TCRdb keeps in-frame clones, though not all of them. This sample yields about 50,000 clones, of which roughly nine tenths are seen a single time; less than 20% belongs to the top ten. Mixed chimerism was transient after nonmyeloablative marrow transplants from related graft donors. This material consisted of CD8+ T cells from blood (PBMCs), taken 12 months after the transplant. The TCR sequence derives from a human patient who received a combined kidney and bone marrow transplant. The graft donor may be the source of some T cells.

This chain's CDR3 is CSVATGSLAIYF. The CDR3 DNA reads TGCAGCGTGGCGACAGGGTCTCTTGCCATATATTTT. The chain is built from TRBV29-1 and TRBJ1-3, with 7 bases aligning to TRBD1. Per the germline V gene, CDR1 is SQVTM and CDR2 is ANQGSEA. The CDR3 is 12 residues long. Trimming took 6 bases from V and 11 from J; bases not matched to a gene: 10.